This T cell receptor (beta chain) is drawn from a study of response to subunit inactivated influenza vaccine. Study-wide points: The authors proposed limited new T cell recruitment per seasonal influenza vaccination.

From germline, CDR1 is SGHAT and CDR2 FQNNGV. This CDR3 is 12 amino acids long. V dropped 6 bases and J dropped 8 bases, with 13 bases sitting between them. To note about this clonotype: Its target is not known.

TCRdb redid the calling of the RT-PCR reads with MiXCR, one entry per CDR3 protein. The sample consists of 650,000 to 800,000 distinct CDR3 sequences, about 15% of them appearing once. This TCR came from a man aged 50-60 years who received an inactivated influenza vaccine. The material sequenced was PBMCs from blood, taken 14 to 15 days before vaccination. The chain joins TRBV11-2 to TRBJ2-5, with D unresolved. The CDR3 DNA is TGTGCCAGCAGTTCTGACTGGTATACCCAGTACTTC. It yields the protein CASSSDWYTQYF.